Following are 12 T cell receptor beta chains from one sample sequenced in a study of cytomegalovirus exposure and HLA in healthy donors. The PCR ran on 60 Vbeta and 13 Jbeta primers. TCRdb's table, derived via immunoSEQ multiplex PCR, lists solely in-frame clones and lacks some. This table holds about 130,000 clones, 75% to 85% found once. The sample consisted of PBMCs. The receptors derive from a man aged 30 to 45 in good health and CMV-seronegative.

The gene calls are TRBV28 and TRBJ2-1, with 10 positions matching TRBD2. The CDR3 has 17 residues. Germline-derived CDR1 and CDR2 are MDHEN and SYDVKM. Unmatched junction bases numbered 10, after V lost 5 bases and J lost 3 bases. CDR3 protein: CASSPLGAGGIYNEQFF. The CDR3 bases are TGTGCCAGCAGTCCCTTAGGAGCGGGAGGGATCTACAATGAGCAGTTCTTC.

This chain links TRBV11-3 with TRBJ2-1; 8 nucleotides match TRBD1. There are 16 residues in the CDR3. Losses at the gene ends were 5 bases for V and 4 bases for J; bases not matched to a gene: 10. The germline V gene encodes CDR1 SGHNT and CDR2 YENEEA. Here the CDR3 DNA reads TGTGCCAGCAGCCTAAAATCAGGGGGCGGGTACAATGAGCAGTTCTTC. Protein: CASSLKSGGGYNEQFF.

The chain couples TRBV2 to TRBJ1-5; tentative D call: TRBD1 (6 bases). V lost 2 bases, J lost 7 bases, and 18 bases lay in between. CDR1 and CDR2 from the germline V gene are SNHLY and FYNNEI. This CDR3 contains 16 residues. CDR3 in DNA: TGTGCCAGCAGTGAACAGTTACAGGGATTGGGGCAGCCCCAGCATTTT. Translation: CASSEQLQGLGQPQHF.

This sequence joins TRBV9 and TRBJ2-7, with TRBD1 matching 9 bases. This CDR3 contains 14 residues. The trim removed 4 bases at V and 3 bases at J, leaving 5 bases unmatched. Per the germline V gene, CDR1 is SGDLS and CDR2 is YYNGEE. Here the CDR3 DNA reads TGTGCCAGCAGCCTCGGGACAGGGAACTACGAGCAGTACTTC. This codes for CASSLGTGNYEQYF.

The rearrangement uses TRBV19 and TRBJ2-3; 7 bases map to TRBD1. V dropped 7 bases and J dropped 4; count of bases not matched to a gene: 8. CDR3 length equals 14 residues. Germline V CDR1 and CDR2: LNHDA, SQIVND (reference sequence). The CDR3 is CASNQGEPADTQYF. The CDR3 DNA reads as TGTGCCAGTAACCAGGGGGAGCCGGCAGATACGCAGTATTTT.

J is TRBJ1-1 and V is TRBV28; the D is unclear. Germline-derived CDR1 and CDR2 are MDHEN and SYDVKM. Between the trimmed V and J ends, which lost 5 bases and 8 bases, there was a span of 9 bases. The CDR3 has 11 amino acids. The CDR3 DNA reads TGTGCCAGCAGTGCAAGCGGAGAAGCTTTCTTT. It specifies CASSASGEAFF.

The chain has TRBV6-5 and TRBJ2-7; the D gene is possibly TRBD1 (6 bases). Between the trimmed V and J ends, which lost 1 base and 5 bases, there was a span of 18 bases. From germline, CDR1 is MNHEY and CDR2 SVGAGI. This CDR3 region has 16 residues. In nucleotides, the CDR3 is TGTGCCAGCAGTTACTTATCGGGACAACTCCTTGACGAGCAGTACTTC. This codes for CASSYLSGQLLDEQYF.

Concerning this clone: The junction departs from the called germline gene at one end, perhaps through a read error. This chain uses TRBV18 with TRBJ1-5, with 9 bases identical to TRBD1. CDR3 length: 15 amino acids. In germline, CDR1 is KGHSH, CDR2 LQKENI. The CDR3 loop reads CASSPQGQGNQPQNF. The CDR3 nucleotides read TGTGCCAGCTCACCACAGGGACAGGGTAATCAGCCCCAGAATTTT.

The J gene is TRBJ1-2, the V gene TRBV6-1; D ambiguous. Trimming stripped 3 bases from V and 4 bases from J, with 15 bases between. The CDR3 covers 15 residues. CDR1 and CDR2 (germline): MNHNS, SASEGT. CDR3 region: CASSERVNTRYGYTF. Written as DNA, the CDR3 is TGTGCCAGCAGTGAGCGGGTCAACACCCGCTATGGCTACACCTTC.

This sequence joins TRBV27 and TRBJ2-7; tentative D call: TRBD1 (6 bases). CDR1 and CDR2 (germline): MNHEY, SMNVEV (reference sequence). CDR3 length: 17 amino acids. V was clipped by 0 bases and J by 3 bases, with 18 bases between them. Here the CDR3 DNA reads TGTGCCAGCAGTTTATCCCCGGGACATGGACCGGGCTACGAGCAGTACTTC. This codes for CASSLSPGHGPGYEQYF.

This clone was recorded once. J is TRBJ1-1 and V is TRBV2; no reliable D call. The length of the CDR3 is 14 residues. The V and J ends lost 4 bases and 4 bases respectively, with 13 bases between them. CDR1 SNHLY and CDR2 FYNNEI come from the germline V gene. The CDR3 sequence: CASSVLTLGTEAFF. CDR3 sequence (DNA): TGTGCCAGCAGTGTACTGACATTGGGCACTGAAGCTTTCTTT.

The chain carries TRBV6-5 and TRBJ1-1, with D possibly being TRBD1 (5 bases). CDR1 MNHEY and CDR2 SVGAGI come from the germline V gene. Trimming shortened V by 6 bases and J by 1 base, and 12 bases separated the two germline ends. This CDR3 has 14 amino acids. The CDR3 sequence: CASSGHLPNTEAFF. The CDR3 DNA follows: TGTGCCAGCAGCGGACACCTACCGAACACTGAAGCTTTCTTT.